This TCR beta chain was obtained from a study of T cell responses to AZD1222 COVID-19 vaccine (dated by TCRdb to 2020 to 2023). A note on the overall study: TCR sequencing covered fewer than 250 trial participants: about 210 given two doses of AZD1222 and some 25 given two doses of MenACWY control vaccine. Enrollment into the trials was organized by age into subgroups of 18-55, 56-69 and 70-plus years, and those subgroups contained about 160, 30 and 59 TCR-sequenced participants, respectively.

The CDR3 regions of human TCRbeta chains were analyzed by immunosequencing. Concerning the study's data processing: Repertoire TCRs were checked for matches against a reference library of SARS-CoV-2-specific TCRs that had been generated using the MIRA antigen-specificity platform. Breadth was defined as the fraction of unique TCRs that were SARS-CoV-2-associated, and depth was defined as the fraction of total T cells that were SARS-CoV-2-associated. Using the MIRA data, every spike-specific TCR was mapped to the spike region that the TCR reacted to and assigned to either a CD4 or a CD8 class. Log10-transformed breadth and depth values were compared by one-way ANOVA with Sidak's multiple comparisons tests. TCRdb carries this immuneACCESS record with in-frame sequences only. Its versions omit some clonotypes, under half of them owing to an unresolved V gene in the studies checked, with the rest unexplained. V and J calls and clone size are those listed in that table; D and trimming were worked out from the DNA. The sample records some 170,000 clones, 90% of which are singletons. The ten most abundant clones make up approximately 4% of the sample.

What the work shows at the level of the full study, not this receptor alone: Spike-specific TCR breadth and depth rose significantly after two AZD1222 doses compared with day 0 and with MenACWY recipients. Participants were mostly white British and included more females than males, and it was suggested by the authors that clonal diversity may have been underestimated. In the small 56-69-year group, the increase in depth fell short of significance, most likely because of low power. Because no day 14 peak-response samples were available, repertoires were characterized only after the peak T cell response. Reportedly, almost half of the unique spike-specific TCRs recognized epitopes lying outside the regions that are mutated in the B.1.351 and B.1.1.7 variants. CD4 TCRs associated with the vaccine covered the entire spike protein, and the dominant responses were in regions 160-218 and 743-854. Only six AZD1222 recipients were SARS-CoV-2 seropositive at baseline, limiting conclusions about previously exposed vaccinees.

The meaning of the sample's time point label: about 28 days (+/-7) after the second vaccine dose. The treatment or condition tag for this specimen amounts to: meningococcal conjugate vaccine given as trial control. The vaccinee samples were drawn from two UK trials, COV001 and COV002, one of which was a single-blind randomized controlled phase 2/3 trial testing AZD1222 (ChAdOx1 nCoV-19) in healthy adults. Trial participant PBMC samples were collected at day 0 and day 28 after the second dose for TCRbeta chain sequencing. Comments on this clone: Its binding antigen is unknown. The record has no base qualities; no much larger clone is one base away.

Inclusive of the bounding cysteine and phenylalanine, the CDR3 is 14 residues long. CDR3 DNA only is kept here, 42 bases in frame from base 1. CDR1 and CDR2, per the germline V gene, are SGHTA and FQGNSA. Deletion took 3 bases off V and 5 bases off J, with a span of 13 bases between the germline ends. The starting material was peripheral blood, obtained 28 days after the second dose of the MenACWY control vaccine. The receptor was derived from an adult who received the MenACWY meningococcal vaccine as a control. This sequence uses TRBV7-2 and TRBJ1-1; the D segment could be TRBD1, given 6 matching bases. The CDR3 in this case is CASSFTGSRTEAFF. The DNA reads as follows: TGTGCCAGCAGCTTTACAGGGTCACGGACTGAAGCTTTCTTT. The full variable domain, completed from the reference TRBV7-2 and TRBJ1-1 proteins outside the CDR3, reads GAGVSQSPSNKVTEKGKDVELRCDPISGHTALYWYRQSLGQGLEFLIYFQGNSAPDKSGLPSDRFSAERTGGSVSTLTIQRTQQEDSAVYLCASSFTGSRTEAFFGQGTRLTVV.